This is a list of T cell receptor beta chains from one sample in a study of cytomegalovirus exposure and HLA in healthy donors. Repertoires were generated with immunoSEQ multiplex PCR, while TCRdb's copy carries only in-frame clones and drops some. The table lists around 140,000 clones, around 80% of them singletons, with around 2.9% in the top ten. Sequenced material: PBMCs. These TCRs come from a female donor in good health and CMV-seronegative. CDR3s include the opening cysteine and the closing phenylalanine or tryptophan. Each record gives: CDR3 protein, CDR3 DNA, clone size, V gene, D gene, J gene. A D gene is named only where the DNA matches it firmly. The size entry is marked missing in some rows and otherwise reads once, few, many or a size class.

cdr3_aa: CASRDDRERQPQHF
cdr3_nt: TGTGCCAGTAGGGACGACAGGGAACGTCAGCCCCAGCATTTT
clone_size: .
v_call: TRBV19
d_call: TRBD1
j_call: TRBJ1-5

cdr3_aa: CASSLGPSNYGYTF
cdr3_nt: TGTGCCAGCAGCTTAGGTCCTTCTAACTATGGCTACACCTTC
clone_size: .
v_call: TRBV7-9
d_call: .
j_call: TRBJ1-2

cdr3_aa: CASSFGYPDSGANVLTF
cdr3_nt: TGTGCCAGCAGTTTCGGTTACCCCGACTCTGGGGCCAACGTCCTGACTTTC
clone_size: .
v_call: TRBV27
d_call: .
j_call: TRBJ2-6

cdr3_aa: CASTPRQGWSEQYF
cdr3_nt: TGTGCCAGCACCCCCAGACAGGGATGGAGCGAGCAGTACTTC
clone_size: .
v_call: TRBV27
d_call: TRBD1
j_call: TRBJ2-7

cdr3_aa: CASSSLAGAQHEQFF
cdr3_nt: TGTGCCAGCAGCTCACTAGCGGGGGCTCAGCATGAGCAGTTCTTC
clone_size: .
v_call: TRBV7-8
d_call: TRBD2
j_call: TRBJ2-1

cdr3_aa: CASSLTQGIWNGELFF
cdr3_nt: TGTGCCAGCAGTTTAACACAGGGGATTTGGAACGGGGAGCTGTTTTTT
clone_size: .
v_call: TRBV28
d_call: TRBD1
j_call: TRBJ2-2

cdr3_aa: CASSLTGRWAGELFF
cdr3_nt: TGTGCCAGCAGCTTGACAGGGAGGTGGGCCGGGGAGCTGTTTTTT
clone_size: .
v_call: TRBV7-8
d_call: .
j_call: TRBJ2-2

cdr3_aa: CASSPPWDSYGYTF
cdr3_nt: TGTGCCAGCAGCCCCCCCTGGGACAGCTATGGCTACACCTTC
clone_size: .
v_call: TRBV7-2
d_call: TRBD1
j_call: TRBJ1-2

cdr3_aa: CASSALLGTGGQPQHF
cdr3_nt: TGTGCCAGTAGTGCCCTCCTCGGGACAGGGGGTCAGCCCCAGCATTTT
clone_size: .
v_call: TRBV19
d_call: TRBD1
j_call: TRBJ1-5

cdr3_aa: CSSSLGPTGGNSEAFF
cdr3_nt: TGTTCCAGCAGCTTGGGCCCGACAGGGGGTAACTCTGAAGCTTTCTTT
clone_size: .
v_call: TRBV7-9
d_call: TRBD1
j_call: TRBJ1-1

cdr3_aa: CAISVIRGVNTEAFF
cdr3_nt: TGTGCCATCAGTGTGATCAGGGGGGTGAACACTGAAGCTTTCTTT
clone_size: .
v_call: TRBV10-3
d_call: TRBD1
j_call: TRBJ1-1

cdr3_aa: CASSEAPGLVTEAFF
cdr3_nt: TGTGCCAGCAGTGAAGCCCCCGGGTTGGTGACTGAAGCTTTCTTT
clone_size: .
v_call: TRBV6-1
d_call: .
j_call: TRBJ1-1

cdr3_aa: CASSFLSSTDTQYF
cdr3_nt: TGTGCCAGCAGCTTCTTGTCTAGCACAGATACGCAGTATTTT
clone_size: .
v_call: TRBV7-2
d_call: .
j_call: TRBJ2-3

cdr3_aa: CASSARDSYSYEQYF
cdr3_nt: TGCGCCAGCAGCGCCCGGGACAGCTACTCCTACGAGCAGTACTTC
clone_size: .
v_call: TRBV5-1
d_call: TRBD1
j_call: TRBJ2-7

cdr3_aa: CASSLGRAGTQYF
cdr3_nt: TGTGCCAGCAGCTTGGGGAGGGCGGGGACCCAGTACTTC
clone_size: .
v_call: TRBV7-9
d_call: TRBD2
j_call: TRBJ2-5

cdr3_aa: CASSTWTGAGTGELFF
cdr3_nt: TGTGCCAGCAGTACCTGGACCGGAGCGGGCACCGGGGAGCTGTTTTTT
clone_size: .
v_call: TRBV28
d_call: .
j_call: TRBJ2-2

cdr3_aa: CASGASGRASSYNEQFF
cdr3_nt: TGTGCCAGTGGGGCTAGCGGGAGGGCCAGCTCCTACAATGAGCAGTTCTTC
clone_size: .
v_call: TRBV19
d_call: TRBD2
j_call: TRBJ2-1

cdr3_aa: CASSLREAGGFETQYF
cdr3_nt: TGTGCCAGCAGCCTCAGGGAGGCAGGGGGCTTCGAGACCCAGTACTTC
clone_size: once
v_call: TRBV28
d_call: TRBD1
j_call: TRBJ2-5

cdr3_aa: CASSPGQGGRGAFF
cdr3_nt: TGTGCCAGCAGCCCGGGACAGGGAGGGAGAGGAGCTTTCTTT
clone_size: .
v_call: TRBV7-8
d_call: TRBD1
j_call: TRBJ1-1

cdr3_aa: CASSLAGGLPGELFF
cdr3_nt: TGTGCCAGCAGCCTAGCGGGGGGACTTCCCGGGGAGCTGTTTTTT
clone_size: .
v_call: TRBV5-4
d_call: TRBD2
j_call: TRBJ2-2

cdr3_aa: CAWSGGVLGLGTEAFF
cdr3_nt: TGTGCCTGGAGTGGCGGGGTTTTGGGGTTGGGCACTGAAGCTTTCTTT
clone_size: few
v_call: TRBV30
d_call: .
j_call: TRBJ1-1

cdr3_aa: CASSSTSGGIQTQYF
cdr3_nt: TGTGCCAGCAGCTCCACTAGCGGGGGGATACAGACCCAGTACTTC
clone_size: once
v_call: TRBV6-5
d_call: TRBD2
j_call: TRBJ2-5

cdr3_aa: CASSQFTSGRVQETQYF
cdr3_nt: TGTGCCAGCAGCCAATTTACTAGCGGGAGGGTCCAAGAGACCCAGTACTTC
clone_size: .
v_call: TRBV7-6
d_call: TRBD2
j_call: TRBJ2-5

cdr3_aa: CASSLDWTGGPLHF
cdr3_nt: TGTGCCAGCAGCTTAGATTGGACAGGGGGCCCCCTCCACTTT
clone_size: .
v_call: TRBV7-2
d_call: TRBD1
j_call: TRBJ1-6

cdr3_aa: CASSDTGNGEQYF
cdr3_nt: TGTGCCAGCAGTGACACAGGGAACGGCGAGCAGTACTTC
clone_size: .
v_call: TRBV25-1
d_call: .
j_call: TRBJ2-7

cdr3_aa: CSSSLTEQPNPYEQYF
cdr3_nt: TGTTCCAGCAGCTTAACGGAACAGCCTAACCCTTACGAGCAGTACTTC
clone_size: .
v_call: TRBV7-9
d_call: .
j_call: TRBJ2-7

cdr3_aa: CASSSIAGVVTEAFF
cdr3_nt: TGTGCCAGCAGCTCTATAGCAGGGGTGGTCACTGAAGCTTTCTTT
clone_size: few
v_call: TRBV7-9
d_call: .
j_call: TRBJ1-1

cdr3_aa: CASSRDRRLNGYTF
cdr3_nt: TGTGCCAGTAGCCGGGACAGACGATTGAATGGCTACACCTTC
clone_size: .
v_call: TRBV19
d_call: TRBD1
j_call: TRBJ1-2

cdr3_aa: CASSLSGGFSDTQYF
cdr3_nt: TGTGCCAGCAGCCTTAGCGGGGGGTTCTCAGATACGCAGTATTTT
clone_size: .
v_call: TRBV14
d_call: TRBD2
j_call: TRBJ2-3

cdr3_aa: CASSMRQGFHTEAFF
cdr3_nt: TGTGCCAGTAGTATGCGCCAGGGATTCCACACTGAAGCTTTCTTT
clone_size: .
v_call: TRBV19
d_call: .
j_call: TRBJ1-1

cdr3_aa: CASSLRPAGHYGYTF
cdr3_nt: TGTGCCAGCAGCTTACGACCAGCGGGGCACTATGGCTACACCTTC
clone_size: .
v_call: TRBV5-6
d_call: .
j_call: TRBJ1-2

cdr3_aa: CASSVGRGQGGYTF
cdr3_nt: TGTGCCAGCAGTGTTGGCAGGGGGCAAGGGGGCTACACCTTC
clone_size: .
v_call: TRBV2
d_call: TRBD1
j_call: TRBJ1-2

cdr3_aa: CASSTKTGRGYTF
cdr3_nt: TGTGCCAGTAGTACGAAGACAGGACGAGGCTACACCTTC
clone_size: .
v_call: TRBV19
d_call: .
j_call: TRBJ1-2

cdr3_aa: CASSYGRNSPLHF
cdr3_nt: TGTGCCAGCAGTTACGGGCGTAATTCACCCCTCCACTTT
clone_size: .
v_call: TRBV6-6
d_call: .
j_call: TRBJ1-6

cdr3_aa: CAISESRGHINEQFF
cdr3_nt: TGTGCCATCAGTGAGTCCAGGGGGCATATCAATGAGCAGTTCTTC
clone_size: .
v_call: TRBV10-3
d_call: TRBD1
j_call: TRBJ2-1

cdr3_aa: CAWRCRFGNTIYF
cdr3_nt: TGTGCCTGGAGGTGCCGGTTCGGAAACACCATATATTTT
clone_size: .
v_call: TRBV30
d_call: .
j_call: TRBJ1-3

cdr3_aa: CASSLDPDLWAFF
cdr3_nt: TGCGCCAGCAGCTTGGACCCCGACTTGTGGGCTTTCTTT
clone_size: .
v_call: TRBV5-1
d_call: .
j_call: TRBJ1-1

cdr3_aa: CASSLTPDRVGTGELFF
cdr3_nt: TGTGCCAGCAGCTTGACACCCGACAGGGTGGGGACCGGGGAGCTGTTTTTT
clone_size: .
v_call: TRBV5-5
d_call: TRBD1
j_call: TRBJ2-2

cdr3_aa: CASSQDTTGAGYTF
cdr3_nt: TGCGCCAGCAGCCAAGATACGACAGGGGCTGGCTACACCTTC
clone_size: .
v_call: TRBV4-3
d_call: TRBD1
j_call: TRBJ1-2